The rows below give T cell receptor beta chains drawn from one sample of a study of blood T cell repertoires in COVID-19. Assay used: immunoSEQ multiplex PCR; TCRdb lists only in-frame clones, some missing. The table has about 260,000 clones, about nine tenths seen once; the top ten hold roughly 12%. The sample consisted of peripheral blood. These receptors all come from a woman under 40 with COVID-19, enrolled during active disease. The CDR3 runs from the conserved cysteine through the conserved F or W. The D gene is left open where the match is weak. Some rows mark clone size as missing; the rest say once, few, many or name a class of expanded clone.

d_call,j_call,clone_size,v_call,cdr3_aa,cdr3_nt
TRBD1,TRBJ1-2,once,TRBV28,CAGLDRGNYGYTF,TGTGCCGGCCTAGACAGGGGAAACTATGGCTACACCTTC
-,TRBJ2-2,-,TRBV9,CASSVGSTSNTGELFF,TGTGCCAGCAGCGTAGGAAGCACCTCGAACACCGGGGAGCTGTTTTTT
TRBD1,TRBJ2-7,-,TRBV5-4,CASSTRDRASYEQYF,TGTGCCAGCAGCACCCGGGACAGGGCCTCCTACGAGCAGTACTTC
-,TRBJ1-1,-,TRBV6-5,CASSFRAEAFF,TGTGCCAGCAGTTTTCGGGCTGAAGCTTTCTTT
-,TRBJ2-7,-,TRBV6-5,CASSYSPVSSYEQYF,TGTGCCAGCAGTTATTCCCCCGTGAGCTCCTACGAGCAGTACTTC
-,TRBJ2-1,-,TRBV3-1/TRBV3-2,CASGTYNEQFF,TGTGCCAGTGGGACATACAATGAGCAGTTCTTC
-,TRBJ2-1,-,TRBV11-2,CASSPARANNEQFF,TGTGCCAGCAGCCCAGCTAGAGCTAACAATGAGCAGTTCTTC
TRBD2,TRBJ2-5,-,TRBV15,CATSPPTSGMETQYF,TGTGCCACCAGCCCCCCGACTAGCGGTATGGAGACCCAGTACTTC
TRBD1,TRBJ2-1,-,TRBV2,CASMTDRGRFDEQFF,TGTGCCAGCATGACCGACAGGGGAAGGTTCGATGAGCAGTTCTTC
TRBD2,TRBJ2-1,-,TRBV27,CASSRSLAGASEQFF,TGTGCCAGCAGCCGGTCTCTAGCGGGAGCATCTGAGCAGTTCTTC
TRBD2,TRBJ2-1,-,TRBV6-4,CASSAGTSNEQFF,TGTGCCAGCAGTGCCGGGACTAGCAATGAGCAGTTCTTC
-,TRBJ1-2,-,TRBV7-9,CASSPNRAYGYTF,TGTGCCAGCAGCCCGAACAGGGCTTATGGCTACACCTTC
-,TRBJ2-5,-,TRBV29-1,CSVEGRERGIETQYF,TGCAGCGTTGAAGGGAGGGAACGCGGGATAGAGACCCAGTACTTC
-,TRBJ1-6,-,TRBV7-3,CASSLNRNSPLHF,TGTGCCAGCAGCTTAAATCGGAATTCACCCCTCCACTTT
-,TRBJ1-5,-,TRBV10-2,CASSVDRSNQPQHF,TGCGCCAGCAGTGTGGACAGAAGCAATCAGCCCCAGCATTTT
-,TRBJ1-1,-,TRBV5-1,CASSPLRLNTEAFF,TGCGCCAGCAGTCCCCTGCGGCTTAACACTGAAGCTTTCTTT
TRBD1,TRBJ2-5,-,TRBV2,CAGQGQETQYF,TGTGCCGGACAGGGCCAAGAGACCCAGTACTTC
-,TRBJ2-1,-,TRBV11-3,CASSLGTEQFF,TGTGCCAGCAGCTTAGGAACAGAGCAGTTCTTC
-,TRBJ2-2,-,TRBV7-3,CASSLTGDGELFF,TGTGCCAGCAGCTTAACAGGGGACGGGGAGCTGTTTTTT
-,TRBJ2-2,-,TRBV30,CAWGVTGLTGELFF,TGTGCCTGGGGAGTCACAGGGCTAACCGGGGAGCTGTTTTTT
-,TRBJ1-2,-,TRBV4-2,CASSQGGKNGYTF,TGTGCCAGCAGCCAAGGAGGGAAGAACGGCTACACCTTC
-,TRBJ1-5,-,TRBV24-1,CATRAGAGNQPQHF,TGTGCCACCAGGGCAGGGGCTGGGAATCAGCCCCAGCATTTT
-,TRBJ2-7,-,TRBV28,CASSSPAGVYEQYF,TGTGCCAGCAGTTCCCCCGCCGGAGTCTACGAGCAGTACTTC
-,TRBJ2-1,-,TRBV7-9,CAGERHYNEQFF,TGTGCCGGCGAGAGGCACTACAATGAGCAGTTCTTC
TRBD1,TRBJ1-2,once,TRBV7-3,CASSPGTEYGYTF,TGTGCCAGCAGCCCCGGGACAGAGTATGGCTACACCTTC
-,TRBJ2-2,-,TRBV14,CASSQESPTGELFF,TGTGCCAGCAGCCAAGAAAGCCCGACCGGGGAGCTGTTTTTT
-,TRBJ2-1,-,TRBV7-9,CASSRTGTQYNEQFF,TGTGCCAGCAGCCGAACCGGGACTCAATACAATGAGCAGTTCTTC
-,TRBJ2-5,-,TRBV5-1,CASSLAPEETQYF,TGCGCCAGCAGCTTGGCCCCAGAAGAGACCCAGTACTTC
TRBD1,TRBJ2-1,-,TRBV6-2/TRBV6-3,CASRYRGLYNEQFF,TGTGCCAGCAGATACAGGGGGCTGTACAATGAGCAGTTCTTC